This TCR beta chain was observed in a study of blood T cell repertoires in COVID-19. Across the whole study: Donors in the United States, Italy and Spain gave samples during acute or convalescent COVID-19. From T cells, B-cell-depleted T cells, or PBMCs came the material, which was cDNA or gDNA.

In the source study's methods: Reference gene primer amplification in the assay estimated nucleated cell counts. Clones were read by immunoSEQ multiplex PCR, and TCRdb kept only the in-frame ones, dropping some. V, J and clone size were drawn from that table, and D and trimming were deduced from the DNA. The table shows 250,000 or so clones, with more than 70% occurring only once. The CDR3 has 12 amino acids. Per the germline V gene, CDR1 is LGHDT and CDR2 is YNNKEL (reference sequence). Comment on this clone: The junction departs from germline at one end; a sequencing error may be responsible.

Patients at the Seattle site were enrolled during active infection and followed longitudinally. The V call is TRBV3-1 (or the pseudogene TRBV3-2), the J call TRBJ2-1; a possible D gene is TRBD2 (5 bases). The TCR was taken from a woman aged 25 to 39 with COVID-19, enrolled during active disease. Sequencing was carried out using peripheral blood. This CDR3 reads CASSQAGGPPVF. The CDR3 DNA sequence: TGTGCCAGCAGCCAAGCCGGAGGTCCTCCGGTCTTC.